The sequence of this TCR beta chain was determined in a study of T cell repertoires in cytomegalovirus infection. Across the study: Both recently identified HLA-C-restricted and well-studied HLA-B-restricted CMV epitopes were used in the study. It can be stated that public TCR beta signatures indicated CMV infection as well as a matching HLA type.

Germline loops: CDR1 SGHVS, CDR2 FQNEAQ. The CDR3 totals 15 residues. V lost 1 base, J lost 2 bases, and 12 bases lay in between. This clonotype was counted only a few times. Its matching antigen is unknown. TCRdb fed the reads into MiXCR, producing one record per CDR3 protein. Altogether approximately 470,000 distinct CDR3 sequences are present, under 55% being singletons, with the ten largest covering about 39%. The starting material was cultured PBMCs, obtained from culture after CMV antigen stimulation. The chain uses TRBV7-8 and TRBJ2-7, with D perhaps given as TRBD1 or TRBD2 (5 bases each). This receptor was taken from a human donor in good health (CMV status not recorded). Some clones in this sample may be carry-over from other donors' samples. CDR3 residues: CASSLGWDGPYEQYF. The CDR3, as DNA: TGTGCCAGCAGCTTAGGATGGGACGGACCCTACGAGCAGTACTTC.